Sequencing of this T cell receptor (beta chain) was carried out in a study of blood T cell repertoires in COVID-19. On the study more broadly: Acute and convalescent COVID-19 specimens originated in the United States, Italy and Spain. The analysed material was cDNA or gDNA that came from T cells, B-cell-depleted T cells, or PBMCs.

Germline V CDR1 and CDR2: SGHRS, YFSETQ. Trimming removed 3 bases from V and 3 bases from J; junction bases left unmatched: 12. The CDR3 is 17 residues long. Original methodology: Researchers report that nucleated cell counts were estimated from reference gene primer amplification. Only in-frame clones appear in the TCRdb table, and some are missing; sequencing was by immunoSEQ multiplex PCR. The V and J calls and clone size come from that table; D and trimming were worked out from the DNA. This sample carries about 190,000 clones, more than 85% of them seen once, and the ten largest clones take 2.1%.

The chain employs TRBV5-1 and TRBJ1-1; TRBD1 aligns across 9 bases. This clonotype was sampled from a man between 65 and 79 years old with active or convalescent COVID-19. The source material was peripheral blood. In DNA form, the CDR3 reads TGCGCCAGCAGCTACGTCCCGGGACAGGGTTGGGACACTGAAGCTTTCTTT. Encoded protein: CASSYVPGQGWDTEAFF.